A single T cell receptor (beta chain) is shown here with its context. Its antigen remains undetermined. Qualities for individual bases were not recorded, and no much larger clone is one base off. In the prospective study, participants were about 18 to 95 years old, resided in fewer than 25 geographic areas of the United States, and were enrolled through a virtual design. To assign participants to cohorts, the prospective study relied on clinical history that participants themselves reported in a screening survey and a study questionnaire. Recovered participants in ImmuneRACE Cohort 3 were defined by two consecutive negative NP/OP PCR tests, clearance by a healthcare professional, or resolution of symptoms. Each participant in the prospective study had whole blood, serum and a nasopharyngeal or oropharyngeal swab collected by mobile phlebotomists. Prospective study participants could optionally give additional blood draws and questionnaires over an approximately two-month period. Before DNA extraction, blood samples from the prospective study were shipped at room temperature or frozen.

These data belong to a study of blood T cell repertoires in COVID-19 (dated by TCRdb to about 2020). As for the study more broadly: The collaborator samples originated in the United States, Italy and Spain and spanned the acute and convalescent phases of COVID-19. The prospective study material was composed of cDNA or gDNA derived from T cells, B-cell-depleted T cells, or PBMCs. The dataset comprised deeply sampled blood TCRbeta repertoires from subjects exposed to, actively infected with, or recovered from COVID-19. The repertoires were released in a freely available public database meant as a resource for research on the immune response to SARS-CoV-2. The samples were drawn from two sources: the first 160 participants of the ongoing ImmuneRACE study, and 1,000 to 1,500 subjects contributed by 6 global collaborators. A de-identified subject ID, COVID-19 status, age in years and sex were almost always included in the sample metadata. Where available, HLA class I and class II types were obtained from metadata supplied by the sample provider rather than from assay-based typing.

TCRbeta CDR3 regions were amplified from genomic DNA using the immunoSEQ Assay, a bias-controlled multiplex PCR. The published analysis was carried out like this. The number of nucleated cells in each sample was estimated by amplification of reference gene primers within the assay. Sequence reads were collapsed and filtered to measure the absolute abundance of every unique TCRbeta CDR3 rearrangement. For each sample, productive Simpson clonality was calculated by taking the square root of Simpson's diversity index across productive rearrangements. Imported from immuneACCESS, the table was reduced by TCRdb to in-frame sequences with V and J called. These copies leave out some clones; in studies compared against another copy, an unresolved V gene accounts for under half, and the cause of the remainder is not known. Clonal size and the V and J genes are those of that table, whereas D and trimming came from the DNA. In this sample the table shows around 300,000 clones, roughly 90% of which occur a single time. The ten biggest clones cover 1.7% of the sample.

General findings and caveats noted by the study authors: The quantity of clinical and demographic metadata differed by source and by participant and was supplied without curation.

From a lookup of the germline V gene, CDR1 and CDR2 are SNHLY and FYNNEI. The CDR3 sequence holds 12 residues, the cysteine and phenylalanine included. Of the read, only the CDR3 DNA is kept; its 36 bases are in frame from base 1. Trimming costs V 2 bases and J 3 bases, and their ends lie 5 bases apart. This clonotype was sampled from a woman aged 40 to 55 who had recovered from COVID-19. The chain is made from TRBV2 and TRBJ2-7, and possibly TRBD1, on 5 matching bases. Input material: PBMCs or T cells enriched from blood (not recorded which). At the DNA level, the sequence is TGTGCCAGCAGTGAAAGGGGCTACGAGCAGTACTTC. It translates to CASSERGYEQYF.